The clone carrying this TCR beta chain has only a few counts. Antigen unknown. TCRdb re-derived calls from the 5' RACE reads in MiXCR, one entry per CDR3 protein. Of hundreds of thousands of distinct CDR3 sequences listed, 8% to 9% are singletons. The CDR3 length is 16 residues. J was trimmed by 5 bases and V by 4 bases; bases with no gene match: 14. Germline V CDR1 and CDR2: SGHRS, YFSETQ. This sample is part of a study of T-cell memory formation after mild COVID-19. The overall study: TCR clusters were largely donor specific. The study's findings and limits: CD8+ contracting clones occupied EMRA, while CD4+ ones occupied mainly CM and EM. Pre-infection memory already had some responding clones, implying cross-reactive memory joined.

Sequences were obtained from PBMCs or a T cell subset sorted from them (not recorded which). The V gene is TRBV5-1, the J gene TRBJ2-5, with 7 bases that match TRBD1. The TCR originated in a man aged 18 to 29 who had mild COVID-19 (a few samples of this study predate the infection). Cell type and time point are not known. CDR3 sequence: CASSLLGQDPRETQYF. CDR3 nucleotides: TGCGCCAGCAGCCTCCTTGGACAGGACCCTCGGGAGACCCAGTACTTC.